These 24 T cell receptor beta chains share one sample of origin, sequenced in a study of T cells after somatic rescue of genetic block. Profiled with immunoSEQ multiplex PCR; TCRdb holds only in-frame clones, not every one. This sample has 15,000 or so clones, with about 65% found just once. The sequencing sample was made of peripheral blood mononuclear cells (PBMCs). All receptors come from a man between 18 and 29 years old.

J is TRBJ1-3 and V is TRBV2, with TRBD1 matching 7 bases. J lost 4 bases, V lost 3 bases, and 6 bases had no gene match. The CDR3 consists of 15 residues. Germline CDR1 SNHLY, CDR2 FYNNEI. The CDR3 loop reads CASSDATGVGNTIYF. DNA of the CDR3: TGTGCCAGCAGTGACGCAACAGGGGTAGGAAACACCATATATTTT.

This clone was picked up one time. The V gene is TRBV18, the J gene TRBJ2-5; D is ambiguous. Between the trimmed V and J ends, which lost 2 bases and 0 bases, there was a span of 1 base. This CDR3 is built from 12 residues. Germline V gene sequence: CDR1 KGHSH, CDR2 LQKENI. The CDR3 sequence is CASSPNQETQYF. In nucleotides, the CDR3 is TGTGCCAGCTCACCAAACCAAGAGACCCAGTACTTC.

The gene calls are TRBV4-1 and TRBJ2-1, with 7 bases aligning to TRBD2. V lost 0 bases and J lost 9; bases outside the gene matches: 5. The CDR3 is 14 amino acids. Germline-derived CDR1 and CDR2 are MGHRA and YSYEKL. The CDR3 DNA is TGCGCCAGCAGCCAAGAGGGGGGGAACGGTGAGCAGTTCTTC. It codes for CASSQEGGNGEQFF.

This clone was counted once. The chain carries TRBV2 and TRBJ1-2; D remains unclear. This CDR3 spans 15 amino acids. Germline loops: CDR1 SNHLY, CDR2 FYNNEI. V was trimmed by 4 bases and J by 2 bases, leaving 14 bases between them. CDR3 region: CASSGTGEGNYGYTF. The CDR3 DNA sequence: TGTGCCAGCAGTGGGACCGGGGAGGGCAACTATGGCTACACCTTC. The whole variable domain, remainder taken from reference TRBV2 and TRBJ1-2, is EPEVTQTPSHQVTQMGQEVILRCVPISNHLYFYWYRQILGQKVEFLVSFYNNEISEKSEIFDDQFSVERPDGSNFTLKIRSTKLEDSAMYFCASSGTGEGNYGYTFGSGTRLTVV.

This clone was found once. The V and J genes are TRBV7-9 and TRBJ1-4, with D perhaps matching TRBD1 (6 bases). The CDR3 spans 19 residues. Trimming cost V 2 bases and J 5 bases, with 24 bases left between them. Germline V gives CDR1 SEHNR, CDR2 FQNEAQ (reference sequence). DNA for the CDR3: TGTGCCAGCAGCTTACCTACCGTAAGGACAGTTGGGGGAAATGAAAAACTGTTTTTT. This encodes CASSLPTVRTVGGNEKLFF.

The rearrangement uses TRBV7-3 and TRBJ2-7; TRBD2 might be the D (6 bases). CDR1 and CDR2 (germline): SGHTA, FQGTGA. V was shortened by 4 bases and J by 7 bases, with 17 bases between the two germline ends. There are 14 residues in the CDR3. CDR3 nucleotide sequence: TGTGCCAGCAGCTCCCCGGAGGGAGTGCGGGAGCAGTACTTC. Translated, it gives CASSSPEGVREQYF.

This clone has a single count. The genes are TRBV10-2 and TRBJ1-2; possibly TRBD1 for D (5 bases). This CDR3 is 14 amino acids long. Trimming pared 0 bases from V and 2 bases from J, leaving 7 bases between. Germline assignment: CDR1 WSHSY and CDR2 SAAADI. CDR3 region: CASSESGDNYGYTF. The CDR3 DNA reads TGCGCCAGCAGTGAGTCGGGGGACAACTATGGCTACACCTTC.

The chain's CDR3 is CASSHPTSGTSYEQYF. The CDR3 DNA is TGCGCCAGCAGCCACCCTACTAGCGGGACCTCCTACGAGCAGTACTTC. The chain joins TRBV4-1 to TRBJ2-7; TRBD2 agrees at 10 bases. In germline, CDR1 is MGHRA, CDR2 YSYEKL. The CDR3 runs to 16 residues. The trim removed 3 bases at V and 0 bases at J, leaving 5 bases unmatched.

The chain links TRBV28 to TRBJ1-6; D unresolved. V lost 6 bases to trimming and J lost 0 bases, with 9 bases between them. This CDR3 is built from 15 residues. Germline CDR1 reads MDHEN; CDR2 reads SYDVKM. CDR3 sequence reads: CASRKSTSYNSPLHF. Here the CDR3 DNA reads TGTGCCAGCAGGAAATCTACCTCCTATAATTCACCCCTCCACTTT.

The chain couples TRBV28 to TRBJ2-3, with 8 positions matching TRBD2. Per germline, CDR1 MDHEN and CDR2 SYDVKM. Trimming at V came to 6 bases and at J to 1 base, leaving 9 bases not matched to a gene. The CDR3 is 16 residues long. The chain's CDR3 is CASRPTSALGTDTQYF. Here the CDR3 DNA reads TGTGCCAGCAGACCGACTAGCGCACTAGGCACAGATACGCAGTATTTT. Using reference TRBV28 and TRBJ2-3 for the parts outside the CDR3, the full variable domain is DVKVTQSSRYLVKRTGEKVFLECVQDMDHENMFWYRQDPGLGLRLIYFSYDVKMKEKGDIPEGYSVSREKKERFSLILESASTNQTSMYLCASRPTSALGTDTQYFGPGTRLTVL.

V is TRBV2 and J is TRBJ1-2, with D unresolved. Trimming took 8 bases from V and 4 from J, leaving 8 bases between them. Germline V CDR1 and CDR2: SNHLY, FYNNEI. CDR3 length: 11 residues. CDR3 sequence: CASVRSYGYTF. CDR3 in DNA: TGTGCCAGCGTCCGTTCCTATGGCTACACCTTC.

This chain joins TRBV28 and TRBJ1-6, with TRBD1 identical over 11 bases. From germline, CDR1 is MDHEN and CDR2 SYDVKM. The CDR3 covers 18 residues. The V and J ends lost 5 bases and 0 bases, in that order; junction bases with no gene match: 6. The CDR3 here is CASSIRTGGFSYNSPLHF. The CDR3 nucleotides are TGTGCCAGCAGTATCCGGACAGGGGGCTTCTCCTATAATTCACCCCTCCACTTT.

CDR3 sequence reads: CASRSLNPTDTQYF. In DNA, the CDR3 is TGTGCCAGCAGGTCTCTAAACCCCACAGATACGCAGTATTTT. The chain couples TRBV7-3 to TRBJ2-3; D call uncertain. The CDR3 runs 14 residues. Germline assignment: CDR1 SGHTA and CDR2 FQGTGA. The V and J ends lost 6 bases and 2 bases respectively, with 12 bases between them.

This rearrangement joins TRBV9 to TRBJ2-1; D not certain. Germline V gene data show CDR1 as SGDLS and CDR2 as YYNGEE. CDR3 length: 14 amino acids. Trimming left V 0 bases short and J 5 bases short, with 9 bases between. CDR3 region: CASSVGSYNNEQFF. CDR3 DNA: TGTGCCAGCAGCGTAGGTTCCTATAACAATGAGCAGTTCTTC.

The chain is built from TRBV27 and TRBJ2-5; 16 bases fit TRBD2. This CDR3 has 17 residues. V trimming: 5 bases; J trimming: 4 bases; junction bases outside the gene matches: 7. The germline V gene encodes CDR1 MNHEY and CDR2 SMNVEV (reference sequence). For the CDR3, the DNA is TGTGCCAGCAGTATGGGACTAGCGGGAGGGCCAGGAGAGACCCAGTACTTC. Encoded protein: CASSMGLAGGPGETQYF.

V and J are TRBV6-6 and TRBJ2-7; D possibly uses TRBD1 or TRBD2 (6 bases each). There are 15 residues in the CDR3. Per germline, CDR1 MNHNY and CDR2 SVGAGI (reference sequence). The V end was cut by 7 bases, the J end by 3 bases, with 19 bases between. The DNA of the CDR3 is TGTGCCAGCATTTCCACCGGGGGCAGATTCTACGAGCAGTACTTC. Residues: CASISTGGRFYEQYF.

The chain is built from TRBV18 and TRBJ2-7; TRBD1 agrees at 10 bases. Per the germline V gene, CDR1 is KGHSH and CDR2 is LQKENI. Germline trimming cut 2 bases from V and 2 bases from J; bases unmatched to any gene: 6. The CDR3 sequence is 16 residues long. The CDR3, as DNA: TGTGCCAGCTCACCAAGGACAGGGGGGGGAACCTACGAGCAGTACTTC. Its protein is CASSPRTGGGTYEQYF.

The chain has TRBV10-3 and TRBJ2-5; 8 bases fit TRBD2. The end of the DNA fits TRBJ2-7 better, so the J call may be wrong. Germline assignment: CDR1 ENHRY and CDR2 SYGVKD. The CDR3 is 14 residues long. The CDR3 here is CAISASGPSYEQYF. CDR3 DNA sequence: TGTGCCATCAGCGCTAGCGGGCCCTCCTACGAGCAGTACTTC.

This chain links TRBV6-6 with TRBJ2-7, with a tentative D call TRBD2 (6 bases). CDR1 and CDR2 from the germline V gene are MNHNY and SVGAGI (reference sequence). V was clipped by 0 bases and J by 5 bases, with 17 bases between them. The CDR3 sequence is 16 residues long. The CDR3 region is CASSYSSRKGGDEQYF. Here the CDR3 DNA reads TGTGCCAGCAGTTACTCATCGCGGAAAGGAGGGGACGAGCAGTACTTC.

The chain joins TRBV5-5 to TRBJ1-4; the D gene is possibly TRBD1 (5 bases). Germline CDR1 and CDR2: SGHKS and YYEKEE (reference sequence). The CDR3 runs to 14 residues. Between the trimmed V and J ends, which lost 3 bases and 4 bases, there was a span of 10 bases. CDR3 amino acids: CASSSGQVNEKLFF. The DNA of the CDR3 is TGTGCCAGCAGCTCTGGACAAGTTAATGAAAAACTGTTTTTT.

The chain recombines TRBV6-6 with TRBJ1-1; 9 bases line up with TRBD1. This CDR3 is 14 amino acids long. CDR1 is MNHNY and CDR2 is SVGAGI in the germline V gene (reference sequence). V lost 5 bases, J lost 3 bases, and 4 bases stayed unmatched. The CDR3 sequence is CASSGDRVYTEAFF. The CDR3 DNA reads TGTGCCAGCAGTGGGGACAGGGTATACACTGAAGCTTTCTTT.

The count of this clone is one. The rearrangement links TRBV30 to TRBJ2-5; 8 bases are a match to TRBD2. The germline CDR1 and CDR2 sequences are GTSNPN and SVGIG (reference sequence). The CDR3 runs to 15 residues. The V gene end was trimmed by 0 bases and the J gene end by 2 bases; junction bases not matched to a gene: 5. The CDR3: CAWSVIAGRQETQYF. CDR3 DNA: TGTGCCTGGAGTGTAATAGCGGGGAGGCAAGAGACCCAGTACTTC.

This chain uses TRBV6-6 with TRBJ2-5; D ambiguous. CDR3 length: 11 amino acids. V shed 4 bases and J shed 5 bases, with 5 bases lying between them. Per germline, CDR1 MNHNY and CDR2 SVGAGI (reference sequence). CDR3 sequence reads: CASSSWETQYF. CDR3 sequence (DNA): TGTGCCAGCAGTTCTTGGGAGACCCAGTACTTC.

The chain couples TRBV28 to TRBJ2-2, with D possibly called TRBD1 or TRBD2 (7 bases each). The CDR3 is made up of 17 amino acids. The V end lost 7 bases, the J end lost 3 bases, and 21 bases lay between the germline ends. Germline V gene data show CDR1 as MDHEN and CDR2 as SYDVKM. The CDR3 coding sequence is TGTGCCAGCACCCTAAATCGGGCAGGGGGGGACACCGGGGAGCTGTTTTTT. Protein sequence: CASTLNRAGGDTGELFF.